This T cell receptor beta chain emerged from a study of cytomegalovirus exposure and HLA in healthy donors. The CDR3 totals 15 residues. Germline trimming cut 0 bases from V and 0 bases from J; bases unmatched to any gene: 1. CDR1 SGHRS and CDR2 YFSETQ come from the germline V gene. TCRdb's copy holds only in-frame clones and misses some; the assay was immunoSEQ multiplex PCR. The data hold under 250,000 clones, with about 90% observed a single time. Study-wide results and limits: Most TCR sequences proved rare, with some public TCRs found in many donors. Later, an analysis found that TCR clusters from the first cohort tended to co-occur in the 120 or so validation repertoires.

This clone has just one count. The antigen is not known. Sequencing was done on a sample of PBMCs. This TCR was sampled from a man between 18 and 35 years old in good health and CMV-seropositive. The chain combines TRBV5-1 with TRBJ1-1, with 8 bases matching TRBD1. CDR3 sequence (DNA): TGCGCCAGCAGCTTGGGGACAGGGATGAACACTGAAGCTTTCTTT. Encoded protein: CASSLGTGMNTEAFF.